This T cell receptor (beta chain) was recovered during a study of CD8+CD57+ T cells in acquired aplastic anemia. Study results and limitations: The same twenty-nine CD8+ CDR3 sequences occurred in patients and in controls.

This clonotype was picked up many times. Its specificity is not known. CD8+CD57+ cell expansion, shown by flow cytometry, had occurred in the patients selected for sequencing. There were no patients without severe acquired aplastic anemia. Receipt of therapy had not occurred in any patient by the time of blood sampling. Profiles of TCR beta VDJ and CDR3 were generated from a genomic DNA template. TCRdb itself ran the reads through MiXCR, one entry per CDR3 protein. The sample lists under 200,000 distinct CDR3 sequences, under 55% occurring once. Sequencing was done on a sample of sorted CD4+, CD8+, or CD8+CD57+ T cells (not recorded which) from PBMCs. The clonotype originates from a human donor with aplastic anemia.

In DNA form, the CDR3 reads TGTGCCTCGAGGGAGGGGCCTAATCAGCCCCAGCATTTT. Amino acids: CASREGPNQPQHF. The rearrangement uses TRBV6-1 and TRBJ1-5; a weak D match, TRBD1 (5 bases). V was cut by 11 bases and J by 4 bases, with 15 bases left in between. Germline CDR1 and CDR2: MNHNS and SASEGT. This CDR3 comprises 13 residues.